The 2 T cell receptor beta chains presented below share a single source sample, sequenced in a study of CD8+ T cells in alopecia areata. Cutaneous lymph nodes were pooled and cells sorted by CD4, CD8alpha, NKG2D, NKG2ACE and more. RNA was isolated and reverse transcribed to cDNA, the sequencing template. Method: immunoSEQ multiplex PCR; TCRdb's copy keeps in-frame clones and lacks some. The sample shows approximately 280,000 clones, none of them appearing just once. Sequencing was carried out using CD4+ T cells sorted from a lymph node. The receptors come from a C3H/HeJ mouse with alopecia areata. Mouse strain MHC haplotype: H2-k.

With regard to this clone: Genes here carry mouse names. The CDR3 is cut off 4 residues early in the read; its end comes from the germline J gene. The chain joins TRBV5 to TRBJ1-1; D ambiguous. The CDR3 covers 12 residues. CDR1 and CDR2 (germline): LGHNA, YNLKQL (reference sequence). CDR3 DNA (partial): TGTGCCAGCAGCCAAGACGACAAA. Translating gives CASSQDDK. The CDR3 in its entirety is CASSQDDKEVFF.

Regarding this clone: The gene names here belong to mouse. The read is 4 residues too short to cover the CDR3 end, so that end is filled in from the germline J gene. The identical CDR3 is also encoded by other nucleotide sequences in the sample. The chain is built from TRBV31 and TRBJ1-2; D possibly corresponds to TRBD1 (6 bases). The germline gives CDR1 GKSSPN, CDR2 SITVG. Trimming left V 0 bases short and J 0 bases short, with 8 bases between. The CDR3 consists of 14 residues. CDR3 bases read: TGTGCCTGGAGTCTAAGGACAGCAAACTCC. The encoded protein is CAWSLRTANS. The CDR3 as a whole reads CAWSLRTANSDYTF. The whole variable domain, filled in from reference TRBV31 and TRBJ1-2, reads AQTIHQWPVAEIKAVGSPLSLGCTIKGKSSPNLYWYWQATGGTLQQLFYSITVGQVESVVQLNLSASRPKDDQFILSTEKLLLSHSGFYLCAWSLRTANSDYTFGSGTRLLVI.